The 5 T cell receptor beta chains below were found in one sample sequenced in a study of blood T cell repertoires in COVID-19. Profiling relied on immunoSEQ multiplex PCR, and the TCRdb table lists in-frame clones only, not all of them. The repertoire holds hundreds of thousands of clones, with around 85% as singletons. The sample consisted of peripheral blood. The receptors come from a woman between 18 and 29 years old with acute or convalescent COVID-19.

This clone has only one observation. The chain joins TRBV10-3 to TRBJ2-7; TRBD1 agrees at 9 bases. The V gene end was trimmed by 3 bases and the J gene end by 2 bases; junction bases not matched to a gene: 8. CDR3 length equals 16 residues. The germline CDR1 and CDR2 sequences are ENHRY and SYGVKD. CDR3 bases: TGTGCCATCAGTGAACCCCCGGGACAGGGAACCTACGAGCAGTACTTC. Amino acid sequence: CAISEPPGQGTYEQYF.

This sequence joins TRBV7-6 and TRBJ2-7, with 8 nucleotides matching TRBD2. Per the germline V gene, CDR1 is SGHVS and CDR2 is FNYEAQ. This CDR3 region has 15 residues. The V and J ends lost 5 bases and 1 base, in that order; junction bases with no gene match: 7. CDR3 in amino acids: CASSPLASGSYEQYF. The CDR3, as DNA: TGTGCCAGCAGCCCCCTTGCTAGCGGGTCCTACGAGCAGTACTTC.

The V call is TRBV7-6, the J call TRBJ1-1; D is unclear. The CDR3 totals 16 residues. V was shortened by 4 bases and J by 1 base, with 16 bases between the two germline ends. Germline values: CDR1 SGHVS, CDR2 FNYEAQ. CDR3 nucleotides: TGTGCCAGCAGCTCGGAGGTTGGCGGGAGGAACACTGAAGCTTTCTTT. Translation gives CASSSEVGGRNTEAFF. Full variable domain (rest looked up from reference TRBV7-6 and TRBJ1-1): GAGVSQSPRYKVTKRGQDVALRCDPISGHVSLYWYRQALGQGPEFLTYFNYEAQQDKSGLPNDRFSAERPEGSISTLTIQRTEQRDSAMYRCASSSEVGGRNTEAFFGQGTRLTVV.

In this sample, this clone turned up a few times. The rearrangement links TRBV25-1 to TRBJ2-7; a weak D match, TRBD2 (5 bases). CDR3 length equals 14 residues. Germline V gene sequence: CDR1 MGHDK, CDR2 SYGVNS. V lost 6 bases and J 2 bases, leaving 14 bases between the germline ends. The CDR3 sequence: CASSNAGGTYEQYF. DNA for the CDR3: TGTGCCAGCAGCAACGCAGGAGGCACCTACGAGCAGTACTTC.

This clone has more than one count but fewer than ten. This chain joins TRBV19 and TRBJ1-6; no definite D call. Germline lookup yields CDR1 LNHDA and CDR2 SQIVND (reference sequence). V gave up 4 bases and J gave up 10 bases, with 17 bases separating them. The CDR3 length is 15 residues. Written as DNA, the CDR3 is TGTGCCAGTAGTAGCGAGGAAACGGAAGCCTCACCCCTCCACTTT. Encoded protein: CASSSEETEASPLHF.